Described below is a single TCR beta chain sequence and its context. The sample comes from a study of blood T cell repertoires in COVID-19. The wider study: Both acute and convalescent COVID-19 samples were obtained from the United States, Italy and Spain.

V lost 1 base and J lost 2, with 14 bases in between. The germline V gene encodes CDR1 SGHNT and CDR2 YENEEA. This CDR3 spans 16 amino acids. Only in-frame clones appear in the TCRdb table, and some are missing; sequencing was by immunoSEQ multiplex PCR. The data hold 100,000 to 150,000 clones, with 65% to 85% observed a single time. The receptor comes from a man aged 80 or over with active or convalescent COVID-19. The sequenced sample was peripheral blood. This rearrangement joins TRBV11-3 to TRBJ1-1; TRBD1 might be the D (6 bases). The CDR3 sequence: CASSLGTGKVNTEAFF. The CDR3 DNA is TGTGCCAGCAGCTTAGGCACAGGGAAGGTCAACACTGAAGCTTTCTTT.